This T cell receptor beta chain was retrieved from a study of T cell responses to AZD1222 COVID-19 vaccine. TCRdb's table, derived via immunoSEQ multiplex PCR, lists solely in-frame clones and lacks some. The sample lists 150,000 to 200,000 clones, approximately 93% occurring once. Germline V gene data show CDR1 as LGHDT and CDR2 as YNNKEL (reference sequence). CDR3 size: 16 residues. The junction had 10 bases not matched to a gene; V was cut back by 3 bases and J by 5 bases. J is TRBJ2-5 and V is TRBV3-1 (or the pseudogene TRBV3-2), with TRBD1 matching 9 bases. The sequenced sample was peripheral blood, obtained on day 0 of AZD1222 vaccination. The origin of this receptor is an adult in good health. The chain's CDR3 is CASSQTTGQGYETQYF. The CDR3 nucleotides read TGTGCCAGCAGCCAGACCACAGGACAGGGGTACGAGACCCAGTACTTC.